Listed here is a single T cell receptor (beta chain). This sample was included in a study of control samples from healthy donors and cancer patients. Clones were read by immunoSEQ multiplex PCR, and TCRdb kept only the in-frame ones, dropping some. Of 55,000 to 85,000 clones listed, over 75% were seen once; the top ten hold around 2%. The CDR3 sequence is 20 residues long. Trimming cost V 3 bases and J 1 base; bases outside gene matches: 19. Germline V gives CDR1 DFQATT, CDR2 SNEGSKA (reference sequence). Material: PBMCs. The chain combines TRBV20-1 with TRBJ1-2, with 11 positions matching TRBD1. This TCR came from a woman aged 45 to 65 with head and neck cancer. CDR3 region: CSASPGQGAKVTGFNYGYTF. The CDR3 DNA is TGCAGTGCTAGTCCCGGACAGGGGGCGAAAGTCACTGGATTTAACTATGGCTACACCTTC.